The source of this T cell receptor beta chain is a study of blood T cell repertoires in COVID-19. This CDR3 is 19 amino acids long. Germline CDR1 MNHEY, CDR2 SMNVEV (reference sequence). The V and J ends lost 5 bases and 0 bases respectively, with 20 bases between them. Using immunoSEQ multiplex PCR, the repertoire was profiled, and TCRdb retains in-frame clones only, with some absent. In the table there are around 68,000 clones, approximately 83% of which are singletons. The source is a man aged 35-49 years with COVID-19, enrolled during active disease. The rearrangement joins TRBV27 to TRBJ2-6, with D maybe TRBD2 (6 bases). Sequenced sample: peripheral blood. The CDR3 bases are TGTGCCAGCAGTCCCACGCGACCCTACGGGAGCTCTGGGGCCAACGTCCTGACTTTC. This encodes CASSPTRPYGSSGANVLTF.